This T cell receptor (beta chain) was sequenced during a study of blood T cell repertoires in COVID-19. Original analysis: Scientists estimated how many nucleated cells there were by amplifying reference gene primers. Libraries were prepared by immunoSEQ multiplex PCR; TCRdb keeps only in-frame clonotypes and omits some of them. V and J calls and clone size are those listed in that table; D and trimming were worked out from the DNA. The repertoire includes about 150,000 clones, 70% to 85% of them detected once, and 9.5% to 12% sits in the top ten. Germline-derived CDR1 and CDR2 are GTSNPN and SVGIG (reference sequence). The CDR3 covers 15 residues. V trimming: 0 bases; J trimming: 5 bases; junction bases outside the gene matches: 6.

The sequence was obtained from a man aged 55 to 70 who had recovered from COVID-19. The V and J genes are TRBV30 and TRBJ2-1, with 8 bases matching TRBD2. The specimen sequenced was peripheral blood. The CDR3 region is CAWSVASGGHNEQFF. CDR3 nucleotides: TGTGCCTGGAGTGTTGCCAGCGGGGGACACAATGAGCAGTTCTTC.